Following are 11 T cell receptor beta chains from one sample sequenced in a study of cytomegalovirus exposure and HLA in healthy donors. It was with 60 Vbeta and 13 Jbeta primers that the PCR ran. Assay: immunoSEQ multiplex PCR; the TCRdb copy retains only in-frame clones and omits some. In the table there are about 94,000 clones, 79% of which are singletons. Specimen: PBMCs. These receptor sequences come from a woman aged 35 to 49 in good health and CMV-seronegative.

This clone has a single count. The chain has TRBV7-2 and TRBJ2-3; D perhaps matches TRBD2 (7 bases). The V gene's germline CDR1 is SGHTA and CDR2 FQGNSA. The CDR3 is 15 amino acids. Deletions cut 1 base from V and 4 bases from J, with 12 bases between. CDR3 nucleotide sequence: TGTGCCAGCAGCTTAGGGGGGGGCCCCGCAGATACGCAGTATTTT. This sequence encodes CASSLGGGPADTQYF.

This clone has a handful of counts. The chain has TRBV5-5 and TRBJ2-2, with 8 bases aligning to TRBD2. The germline CDR1 and CDR2 sequences are SGHKS and YYEKEE (reference sequence). The CDR3 extends over 16 amino acids. The ends lost 2 bases at V and 1 base at J; junction bases unmatched: 4. The CDR3 DNA reads TGTGCCAGCAGCTTCGGCGGGGGGCGGAACACCGGGGAGCTGTTTTTT. Its protein is CASSFGGGRNTGELFF.

CDR3 DNA sequence: TGTGCCATGACCGGGACAGGGGATGGCGAGCAGTACTTC. Protein product: CAMTGTGDGEQYF. The V and J genes are TRBV10-3 and TRBJ2-7; 10 bases agree with TRBD1. Per the germline V gene, CDR1 is ENHRY and CDR2 is SYGVKD. The CDR3 has 13 amino acids. Losses at the gene ends were 9 bases for V and 6 bases for J; bases not matched to a gene: 8.

The chain couples TRBV19 to TRBJ1-6; the D gene is possibly TRBD1 (5 bases). The CDR3 is 15 amino acids. The germline CDR1 and CDR2 sequences are LNHDA and SQIVND (reference sequence). Deletions cut 6 bases from V and 7 bases from J, with 16 bases between. CDR3 nucleotide sequence: TGTGCCAGTAGACAGACAAATAAGGGGAATTCACCCCTCCACTTT. Encoded protein: CASRQTNKGNSPLHF. The full variable domain, rest sourced from reference TRBV19 and TRBJ1-6, is DGGITQSPKYLFRKEGQNVTLSCEQNLNHDAMYWYRQDPGQGLRLIYYSQIVNDFQKGDIAEGYSVSREKKESFPLTVTSAQKNPTAFYLCASRQTNKGNSPLHFGNGTRLTVT.

The chain employs TRBV6-4 and TRBJ1-6; D call uncertain. Trimming took 6 bases from V and 10 from J, leaving 13 bases between them. CDR3 length: 13 residues. The germline CDR1 and CDR2 sequences are MRHNA and SNTAGT. CDR3 residues: CASRERLDSPLHF. Here the CDR3 DNA reads TGTGCCAGCAGGGAAAGGCTAGACTCACCCCTCCACTTT.

This clone showed up just a few times. J is TRBJ1-4 and V is TRBV19, with 10 bases lining up with TRBD1. This CDR3 has 13 residues. The germline CDR1 and CDR2 sequences are LNHDA and SQIVND (reference sequence). The V segment lost 9 bases and the J segment 8 bases; nucleotides outside the gene matches: 6. CDR3 bases: TGTGCCAGCGGGACAGGGGTCGGAGAAAAACTGTTTTTT. Protein sequence: CASGTGVGEKLFF.

The rearrangement uses TRBV7-6 and TRBJ1-2, with D hard to call. The CDR3 is 16 amino acids. The germline V gene encodes CDR1 SGHVS and CDR2 FNYEAQ. V shed 5 bases and J shed 5 bases, with 21 bases lying between them. CDR3 amino acids: CASSPSLGNREYGYTF. In nucleotides, the CDR3 is TGTGCCAGCAGCCCTTCTTTGGGGAACCGGGAATATGGCTACACCTTC. Combining the CDR3 with reference TRBV7-6 and TRBJ1-2 gives the whole variable domain GAGVSQSPRYKVTKRGQDVALRCDPISGHVSLYWYRQALGQGPEFLTYFNYEAQQDKSGLPNDRFSAERPEGSISTLTIQRTEQRDSAMYRCASSPSLGNREYGYTFGSGTRLTVV.

In its sample, this clone was seen once. The chain links TRBV19 to TRBJ2-2; D perhaps matches TRBD1 (6 bases). The V end was cut by 5 bases, the J end by 4 bases, with 17 bases between. This CDR3 spans 16 amino acids. Per germline, CDR1 LNHDA and CDR2 SQIVND (reference sequence). The CDR3 loop is CASSLRRQAITGELFF. The CDR3 nucleotides are TGTGCCAGTAGTTTGCGGCGACAGGCGATCACCGGGGAGCTGTTTTTT.

The chain has TRBV28 and TRBJ1-1; 8 bases are shared with TRBD1. The CDR3 has 14 amino acids. V was clipped by 6 bases and J by 1 base; unmatched bases: 4. CDR1 and CDR2 from the germline V gene are MDHEN and SYDVKM. The CDR3 region is CASRTDRGNTEAFF. CDR3 nucleotides: TGTGCCAGCAGAACCGACAGGGGGAACACTGAAGCTTTCTTT.

The chain links TRBV5-6 to TRBJ1-5, with D perhaps TRBD1 (5 bases). In germline, CDR1 is SGHDT, CDR2 YYEEEE. The V end was cut by 1 base, the J end by 4 bases, with 12 bases between. There are 15 residues in the CDR3. The chain's CDR3 is CASSLRQFVNQPQHF. The CDR3 bases are TGTGCCAGCAGCTTGCGACAGTTTGTGAATCAGCCCCAGCATTTT.

The J gene is TRBJ2-5, the V gene TRBV7-2; 7 bases match TRBD2. The CDR3 has 15 amino acids. Losses at the gene ends were 1 base for V and 7 bases for J; bases not matched to a gene: 9. Per germline, CDR1 SGHTA and CDR2 FQGNSA. CDR3 DNA sequence: TGTGCCAGCAGCTTAGTTTGGGCTAGCGGTACGACCCAGTACTTC. Its translation is CASSLVWASGTTQYF.